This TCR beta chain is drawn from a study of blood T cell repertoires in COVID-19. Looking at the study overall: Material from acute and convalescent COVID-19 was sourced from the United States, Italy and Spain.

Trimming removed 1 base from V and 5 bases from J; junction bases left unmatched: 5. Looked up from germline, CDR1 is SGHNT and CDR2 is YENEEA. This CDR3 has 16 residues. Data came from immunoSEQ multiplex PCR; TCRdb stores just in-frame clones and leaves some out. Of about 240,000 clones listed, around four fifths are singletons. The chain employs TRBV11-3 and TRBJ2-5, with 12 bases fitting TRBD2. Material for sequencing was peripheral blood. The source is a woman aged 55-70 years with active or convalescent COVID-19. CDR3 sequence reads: CASSLGLAGGLETQYF. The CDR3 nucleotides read TGTGCCAGCAGCTTAGGGCTAGCGGGAGGGCTGGAGACCCAGTACTTC.